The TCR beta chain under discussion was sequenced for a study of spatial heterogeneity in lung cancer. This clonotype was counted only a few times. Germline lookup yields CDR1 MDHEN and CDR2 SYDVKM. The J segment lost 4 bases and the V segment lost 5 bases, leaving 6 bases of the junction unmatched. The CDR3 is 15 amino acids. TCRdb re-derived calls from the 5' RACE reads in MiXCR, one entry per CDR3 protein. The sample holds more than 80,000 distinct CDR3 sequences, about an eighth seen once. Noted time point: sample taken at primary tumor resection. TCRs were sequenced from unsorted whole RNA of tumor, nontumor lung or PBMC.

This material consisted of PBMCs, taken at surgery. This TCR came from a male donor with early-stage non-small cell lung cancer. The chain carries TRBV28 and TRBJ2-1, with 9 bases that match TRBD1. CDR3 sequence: CASSPRTGVYNEQFF. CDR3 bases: TGTGCCAGCAGTCCTCGGACAGGGGTTTACAATGAGCAGTTCTTC. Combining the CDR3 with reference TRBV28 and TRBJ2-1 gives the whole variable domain DVKVTQSSRYLVKRTGEKVFLECVQDMDHENMFWYRQDPGLGLRLIYFSYDVKMKEKGDIPEGYSVSREKKERFSLILESASTNQTSMYLCASSPRTGVYNEQFFGPGTRLTVL.